This TCR beta chain was captured by sequencing in a study of blood T cell repertoires in COVID-19. Across the whole study: Both acute and convalescent COVID-19 samples were obtained from the United States, Italy and Spain. From T cells, B-cell-depleted T cells, or PBMCs came the material, which was cDNA or gDNA.

The V gene's germline CDR1 is MNHNY and CDR2 SVGAGI (reference sequence). This CDR3 is built from 13 residues. Trimming took 6 bases from V and 5 from J; bases not matched to a gene: 2. Original handling: Counts of nucleated cells, estimated from reference gene primer amplification, were obtained. Sequencing was performed with immunoSEQ multiplex PCR; in TCRdb, only in-frame clones are kept and a portion is missing. V and J calls and clone size are those listed in that table; D and trimming were worked out from the DNA. The sample carries a few hundred thousand clones, 88% recorded once. This sequence joins TRBV6-6 and TRBJ2-3, with TRBD1 identical over 10 bases. Sequencing was done on a sample of peripheral blood. The sequence derives from a young woman with acute or convalescent COVID-19. CDR3 sequence (DNA): TGTGCCAGCAGCGGACAGGGGGTAGATACGCAGTATTTT. The encoded protein is CASSGQGVDTQYF.